The TCR beta chain under discussion was sequenced for a study of shared clonotypes between healthy human individuals. As to this clone: Other DNA sequences in this specimen translate into the identical CDR3.

The germline gives CDR1 SGHTA, CDR2 FQGTGA. The CDR3 is made up of 13 amino acids. Between the trimmed V and J ends, which lost 1 base and 2 bases, there was a span of 5 bases. Generated by immunoSEQ multiplex PCR, the TCRdb table keeps only in-frame clones and is missing some. Altogether approximately 2.1 million clones are present, approximately 93% being singletons, with the ten largest covering roughly 0.36%. Sequencing was performed on naive CD4+ T cells from PBMCs. Sample subset: CD45RA+ positively selected. The origin of this receptor is a man aged 18 to 30 in good health. Some clones in this sample may be carry-over from other donors' samples. The rearrangement links TRBV7-3 to TRBJ2-5; D gene uncertain. CDR3 region: CASSLIRQETQYF. CDR3 coding DNA: TGTGCCAGCAGCTTAATCAGGCAAGAGACCCAGTACTTC.